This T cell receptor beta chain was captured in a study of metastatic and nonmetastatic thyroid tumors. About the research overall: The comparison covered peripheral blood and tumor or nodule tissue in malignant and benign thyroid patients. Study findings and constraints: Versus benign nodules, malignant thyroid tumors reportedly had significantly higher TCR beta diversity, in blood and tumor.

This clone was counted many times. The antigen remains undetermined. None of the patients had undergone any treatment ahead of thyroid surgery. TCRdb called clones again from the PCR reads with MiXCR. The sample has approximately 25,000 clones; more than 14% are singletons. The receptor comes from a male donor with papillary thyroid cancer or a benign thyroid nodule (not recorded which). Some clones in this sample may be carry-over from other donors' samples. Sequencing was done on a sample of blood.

CDR3 DNA sequence: TGTGCCAGCAGCCCTGACAGGACCCTCTATGGCTACACCTTC. Translating it yields CASSPDRTLYGYTF. The chain combines TRBV9 with TRBJ1-2, with D perhaps TRBD1 (6 bases). Trimming cost V 4 bases and J 4 bases, with 14 bases left between them. The germline gives CDR1 SGDLS, CDR2 YYNGEE. This CDR3 is 14 amino acids long.